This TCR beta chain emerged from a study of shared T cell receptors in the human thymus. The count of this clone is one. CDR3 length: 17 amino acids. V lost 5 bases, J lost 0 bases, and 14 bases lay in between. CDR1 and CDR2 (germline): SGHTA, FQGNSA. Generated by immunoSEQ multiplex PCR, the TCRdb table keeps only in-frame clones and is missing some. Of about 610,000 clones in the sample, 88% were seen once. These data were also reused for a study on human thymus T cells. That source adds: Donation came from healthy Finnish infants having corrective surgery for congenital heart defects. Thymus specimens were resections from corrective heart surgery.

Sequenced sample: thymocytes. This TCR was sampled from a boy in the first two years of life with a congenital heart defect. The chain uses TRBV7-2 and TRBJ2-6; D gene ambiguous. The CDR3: CASSTSPPSSGANVLTF. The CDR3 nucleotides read TGTGCCAGCAGCACCAGTCCCCCCAGCTCTGGGGCCAACGTCCTGACTTTC.